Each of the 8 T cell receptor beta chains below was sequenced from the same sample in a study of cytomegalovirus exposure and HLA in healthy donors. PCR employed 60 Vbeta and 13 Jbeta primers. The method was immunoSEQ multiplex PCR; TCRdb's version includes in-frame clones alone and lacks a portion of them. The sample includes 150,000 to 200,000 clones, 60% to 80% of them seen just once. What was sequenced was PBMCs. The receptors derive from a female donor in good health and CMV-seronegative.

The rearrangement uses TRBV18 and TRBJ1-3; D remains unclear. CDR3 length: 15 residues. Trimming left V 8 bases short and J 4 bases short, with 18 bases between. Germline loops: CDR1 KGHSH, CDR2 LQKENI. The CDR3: CASNSRSGSGNTIYF. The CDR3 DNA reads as TGTGCCAGCAACTCACGTTCCGGGTCGGGAAACACCATATATTTT.

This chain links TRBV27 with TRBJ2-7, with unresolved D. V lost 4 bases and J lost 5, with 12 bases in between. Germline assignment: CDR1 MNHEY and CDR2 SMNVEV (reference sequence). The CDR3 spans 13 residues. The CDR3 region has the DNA TGTGCCAGCAGTTACTATACAACCCACGAGCAGTACTTC. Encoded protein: CASSYYTTHEQYF.

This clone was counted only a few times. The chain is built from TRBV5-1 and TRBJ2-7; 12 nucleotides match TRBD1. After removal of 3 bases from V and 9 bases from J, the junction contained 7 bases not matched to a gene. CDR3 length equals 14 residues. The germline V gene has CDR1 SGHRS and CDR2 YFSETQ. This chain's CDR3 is CASSSRDRGQVQYF. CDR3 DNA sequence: TGCGCCAGCAGCTCCCGGGACAGGGGGCAAGTGCAGTACTTC.

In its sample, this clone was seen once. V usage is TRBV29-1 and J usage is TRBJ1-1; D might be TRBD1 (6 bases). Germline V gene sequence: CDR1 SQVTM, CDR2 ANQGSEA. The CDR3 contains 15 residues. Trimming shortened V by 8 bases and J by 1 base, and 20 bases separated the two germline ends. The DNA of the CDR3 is TGCAGCACACAAACAGGCCTAGGGGGGAACACTGAAGCTTTCTTT. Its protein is CSTQTGLGGNTEAFF.

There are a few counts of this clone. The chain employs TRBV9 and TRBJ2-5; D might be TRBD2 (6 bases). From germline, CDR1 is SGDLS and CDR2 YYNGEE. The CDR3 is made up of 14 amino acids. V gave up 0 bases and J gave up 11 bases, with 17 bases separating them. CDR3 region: CASSVDYAGREQYF. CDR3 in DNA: TGTGCCAGCAGCGTAGATTACGCAGGCCGGGAGCAGTACTTC.

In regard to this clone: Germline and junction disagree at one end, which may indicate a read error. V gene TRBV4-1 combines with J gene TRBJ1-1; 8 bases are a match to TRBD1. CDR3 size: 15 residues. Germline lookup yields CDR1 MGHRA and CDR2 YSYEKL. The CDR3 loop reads CASSPRTGMKTEAFF. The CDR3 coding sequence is TGCGCCAGCAGCCCTAGGACAGGGATGAAAACTGAAGCTTTCTTT.

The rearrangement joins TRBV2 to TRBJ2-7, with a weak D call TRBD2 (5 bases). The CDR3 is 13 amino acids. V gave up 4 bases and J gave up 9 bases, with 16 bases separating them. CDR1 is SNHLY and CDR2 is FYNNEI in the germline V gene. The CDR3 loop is CASSASPSGVQYF. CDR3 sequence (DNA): TGTGCCAGCAGTGCTAGCCCATCCGGCGTGCAGTACTTC.

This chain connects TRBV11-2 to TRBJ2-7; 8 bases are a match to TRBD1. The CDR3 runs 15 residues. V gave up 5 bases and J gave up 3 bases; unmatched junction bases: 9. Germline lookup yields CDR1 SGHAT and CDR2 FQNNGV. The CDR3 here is CASSGGLGQGYEQYF. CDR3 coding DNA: TGTGCCAGCAGCGGGGGATTAGGACAGGGCTACGAGCAGTACTTC.